This T cell receptor (beta chain) was retrieved from a study of technical replicates of blood from a handful of donors. Trimming took 1 base from V and 4 from J; bases not matched to a gene: 7. The germline V gene has CDR1 SGHTA and CDR2 FQGNSA. The CDR3 runs to 15 residues. Here immunoSEQ multiplex PCR was the method, and the copy in TCRdb shows in-frame clones only, minus some. This sample has under 85,000 clones; 92% occur once, and the top ten carry roughly 0.41%. Sequenced input: T cells isolated from PBMCs. The J gene is TRBJ2-7, the V gene TRBV7-2; the match to TRBD1 covers 7 bases. The receptor was isolated from a human donor in good health. The DNA for the CDR3 is TGTGCCAGCAGCTTAGATCCCGGGACAGTTTACGAGCAGTACTTC. It specifies CASSLDPGTVYEQYF. Supplemented by reference TRBV7-2 and TRBJ2-7, the full variable domain reads GAGVSQSPSNKVTEKGKDVELRCDPISGHTALYWYRQSLGQGLEFLIYFQGNSAPDKSGLPSDRFSAERTGGSVSTLTIQRTQQEDSAVYLCASSLDPGTVYEQYFGPGTRLTVT.